These T cell receptor beta chains were read from a single sample in a study of blood T cell repertoires in COVID-19. Generated by immunoSEQ multiplex PCR, the TCRdb table keeps only in-frame clones and is missing some. The profile shows roughly 260,000 clones, over 75% of them singletons. The sample comprised peripheral blood. These receptors were collected from a woman between 45 and 65 years old with acute or convalescent COVID-19. CDR3s include the opening cysteine and the closing phenylalanine or tryptophan. D genes are given only for firm matches. Clone size is given for some rows only: seen once, a few or many times, or a class if the clone is expanded.

clone size: NA; D gene: TRBD2; J gene: TRBJ2-2; V gene: TRBV24-1; CDR3 DNA: TGTGCCACCAGCCCGCATTATTGGTCTCCCGGGACTACTAAGAACACCGGGGAGCTGTTTTTT; CDR3 protein: CATSPHYWSPGTTKNTGELFF
clone size: NA; D gene: NA; J gene: TRBJ2-7; V gene: TRBV5-1; CDR3 DNA: TGCGCCAGCAGCTTACCCTCCCGGGTGGACTACGAGCAGTACTTC; CDR3 protein: CASSLPSRVDYEQYF
clone size: NA; D gene: NA; J gene: TRBJ1-5; V gene: TRBV30; CDR3 DNA: TGTGCCTGGAGTCTAGGGGCTTTGGCTTTCAATCAGCCCCAGCATTTT; CDR3 protein: CAWSLGALAFNQPQHF
clone size: NA; D gene: NA; J gene: TRBJ1-1; V gene: TRBV23-1; CDR3 DNA: TGCGCCAGCAGTCAACCTATTTTGAGGACAGAGAACACTGAAGCTTTCTTT; CDR3 protein: CASSQPILRTENTEAFF
clone size: once; D gene: TRBD1; J gene: TRBJ1-5; V gene: TRBV18; CDR3 DNA: TGTGCCAGCTCACCAACGGGACAGGACAATCAGCCCCAGCATTTT; CDR3 protein: CASSPTGQDNQPQHF
clone size: NA; D gene: NA; J gene: TRBJ1-4; V gene: TRBV19; CDR3 DNA: TGTGCCAGTAGTATGCCAGGGCATGAAAAACTGTTTTTT; CDR3 protein: CASSMPGHEKLFF
clone size: NA; D gene: NA; J gene: TRBJ2-3; V gene: TRBV15; CDR3 DNA: TGTGCCACCAGCAGACGCGCCGGGACAAGCACAGATACGCAGTATTTT; CDR3 protein: CATSRRAGTSTDTQYF
clone size: NA; D gene: NA; J gene: TRBJ2-1; V gene: TRBV7-9; CDR3 DNA: TGTGCCAGCAGCTTAAGGACAACCTACAATGAGCAGTTCTTC; CDR3 protein: CASSLRTTYNEQFF
clone size: NA; D gene: TRBD1; J gene: TRBJ2-1; V gene: TRBV19; CDR3 DNA: TGTGCCAGTAGTCCAATCGGGACAGCATACAATGAGCAGTTCTTC; CDR3 protein: CASSPIGTAYNEQFF
clone size: NA; D gene: NA; J gene: TRBJ2-7; V gene: TRBV29-1; CDR3 DNA: TGCAGCGTTGGGACAGCCTACTCCTACGAGCAGTACTTC; CDR3 protein: CSVGTAYSYEQYF
clone size: NA; D gene: NA; J gene: TRBJ2-5; V gene: TRBV7-9; CDR3 DNA: TGTGCCAGCAGCAGGAGGGCCTTTGGGGAGACCCAGTACTTC; CDR3 protein: CASSRRAFGETQYF